This TCR beta chain was recorded in a study of blood T cell repertoires in COVID-19. Overall study context: The analysed material was cDNA or gDNA that came from T cells, B-cell-depleted T cells, or PBMCs.

CDR3 length: 18 residues. Sequencing was performed with immunoSEQ multiplex PCR; in TCRdb, only in-frame clones are kept and a portion is missing. Counted here are around 100,000 clones, 70% to 90% occurring once; the ten biggest clones make up less than 6.5%. J is TRBJ2-3 and V is TRBV21-1; the table's D call of TRBD2 was not tested on the DNA. TRBV21-1 is reported as a pseudogene. Input material: peripheral blood. This TCR derives from a human donor in a cohort sampled during active COVID-19. DNA of the CDR3: TGTGCCAGCAGCAAAACCTCGCCGGGACTAGCTTCTCGGTGGACGCAGTATTTT. It translates to CASSKTSPGLASRWTQYF.